This record concerns one TCR beta chain sequence. The target antigen is unknown. The sample belongs to a study of blood T cells in healthy people across ages. Between the trimmed V and J ends, which lost 3 bases and 5 bases, there was a span of 9 bases. Germline V gives CDR1 SGHDN, CDR2 FVKESK. The CDR3 covers 13 residues. The sample, about 9.7 milliliters of peripheral blood, was drawn from each donor. Study-level results: Measured against age, TCR beta diversity per million T cells decreased in a roughly linear manner. The donors' CMV status was not determined, possibly confounding changes in expanded clonotypes.

It was with a sample-barcoded 5' primer and a J-beta primer mix that a second PCR of roughly 7 to 12 cycles was run. One entry per CDR3 protein results from TCRdb running MiXCR on the 5' RACE reads. Among more than 1.4 million distinct CDR3 sequences listed, approximately 38% were seen once. This clonotype was sampled from a woman between 18 and 30 years old in good health. This chain joins TRBV14 and TRBJ2-3; no definite D call. The sample comprised blood. In DNA, the CDR3 is TGTGCCAGCAGCCAGCAGGCAGGAGATACGCAGTATTTT. Its protein product is CASSQQAGDTQYF.